These 22 T cell receptor beta chains were all obtained from the same sample, sequenced in a study of sequential checkpoint blockade in melanoma. Described treatment: randomized to nivolumab then ipilimumab (arm A) or the reverse (arm B). This table comes from immunoSEQ multiplex PCR, and its TCRdb copy is limited to in-frame clones, with some not included. The sample contains around 40,000 clones, just over 85% of which appear only once. The material sequenced was CD8+ T cells sorted from blood (inferred from file names), taken from a patient given nivolumab and ipilimumab in sequence. All receptors come from a human donor with melanoma.

This clone was seen more than once but under ten times. The chain joins TRBV5-6 to TRBJ2-7; 7 nucleotides agree with TRBD1. Trimming took 4 bases from V and 4 from J; bases not matched to a gene: 8. The CDR3 has 14 amino acids. The germline V gene encodes CDR1 SGHDT and CDR2 YYEEEE. The CDR3 loop reads CASSPGTDPYEQYV. The CDR3 region has the DNA TGTGCCAGCAGCCCCGGGACAGACCCATACGAGCAGTACGTC.

This clone was detected once. This chain uses TRBV27 with TRBJ1-5; D gene unclear. Germline loops: CDR1 MNHEY, CDR2 SMNVEV (reference sequence). Trimming took off 4 bases at V and 2 bases at J, with 12 bases between the two ends. The CDR3 loop spans 15 amino acids. CDR3 protein: CASSWSGFGNQPQHF. The DNA for the CDR3 is TGTGCCAGCAGTTGGTCGGGGTTTGGCAATCAGCCCCAGCATTTT.

The chain has TRBV9 and TRBJ2-5, with D perhaps matching TRBD2 (7 bases). Germline V gives CDR1 SGDLS, CDR2 YYNGEE. V lost 0 bases and J lost 4, with 16 bases in between. The CDR3 extends over 16 amino acids. In DNA form, the CDR3 reads TGTGCCAGCAGCGTAGTAGGGGGGGCGCGAGGAGAGACCCAGTACTTC. Translating it yields CASSVVGGARGETQYF. Together with reference TRBV9 and TRBJ2-5, the CDR3 gives the full variable domain: DSGVTQTPKHLITATGQRVTLRCSPRSGDLSVYWYQQSLDQGLQFLIQYYNGEERAKGNILERFSAQQFPDLHSELNLSSLELGDSALYFCASSVVGGARGETQYFGPGTRLLVL.

The genes are TRBV19 and TRBJ1-2, with 7 bases fitting TRBD1. Germline V gene sequence: CDR1 LNHDA, CDR2 SQIVND (reference sequence). Trimming cost V 7 bases and J 3 bases; bases outside gene matches: 11. The CDR3 is 15 residues long. The CDR3 nucleotides read TGTGCCAGTACTCAAGACAGGGCTTGGGACTATGGCTACACCTTC. Translation: CASTQDRAWDYGYTF.

V and J are TRBV5-4 and TRBJ2-7; D unresolved. This CDR3 region has 13 residues. Trimming left V 0 bases short and J 1 base short, with 5 bases between. CDR1 SGHNT and CDR2 YYREEE come from the germline V gene (reference sequence). The CDR3 bases are TGTGCCAGCAGCTTGGCCCTTTCCTACGAGCAGTACTTC. Protein: CASSLALSYEQYF.

This rearrangement joins TRBV13 to TRBJ2-7; TRBD1 is a possible D gene (6 bases). The CDR3 has 15 residues. Germline values: CDR1 PRHDT, CDR2 FYEKMQ (reference sequence). V dropped 3 bases and J dropped 2 bases, with 14 bases sitting between them. The CDR3 DNA sequence: TGTGCCAGCAGCTTTCACGGACAGTCGGCCTACGAGCAGTACTTC. Residues: CASSFHGQSAYEQYF.

V and J are TRBV7-2 and TRBJ2-7, with D tentatively TRBD1 (5 bases). The CDR3 contains 13 residues. Deletions cut 5 bases from V and 6 bases from J, with 14 bases between. Germline CDR1 is SGHTA and CDR2 is FQGNSA. Here the CDR3 DNA reads TGTGCCAGCAGCCCTCTGACAGTCAGCGAGCAGTACTTC. It is translated as CASSPLTVSEQYF.

V usage is TRBV7-2 and J usage is TRBJ2-7; perhaps TRBD2 as D (6 bases). Germline-derived CDR1 and CDR2 are SGHTA and FQGNSA. The CDR3 extends over 13 amino acids. Trimming pared 3 bases from V and 9 bases from J, leaving 15 bases between. CDR3 coding DNA: TGTGCCAGCAGCTTTGGTCCGGGGGTCGGGCAGTACGTC. As protein: CASSFGPGVGQYV.

The chain has TRBV15 and TRBJ2-3; 7 bases match TRBD2. Germline values: CDR1 LNHNV, CDR2 YYDKDF (reference sequence). The V gene end was trimmed by 3 bases and the J gene end by 9 bases; junction bases not matched to a gene: 6. The CDR3 covers 13 residues. CDR3 bases: TGTGCCACCAGCAGTCCTACTAGCGAAACGCAGTATTTT. This sequence encodes CATSSPTSETQYF.

The chain has TRBV7-9 and TRBJ2-7, with a weak D call TRBD1 (6 bases). Trimming took off 5 bases at V and 2 bases at J, with 13 bases between the two ends. This CDR3 is 14 amino acids long. Germline CDR1 reads SEHNR; CDR2 reads FQNEAQ (reference sequence). This CDR3 reads CASSPQGPTYEQYF. CDR3 bases: TGTGCCAGCAGCCCACAGGGTCCGACCTACGAGCAGTACTTC. Complete variable domain (other parts from reference TRBV7-9 and TRBJ2-7): DTGVSQNPRHKITKRGQNVTFRCDPISEHNRLYWYRQTLGQGPEFLTYFQNEAQLEKSRLLSDRFSAERPKGSFSTLEIQRTEQGDSAMYLCASSPQGPTYEQYFGPGTRLTVT.

The chain uses TRBV9 and TRBJ2-4; the D gene is possibly TRBD1 (6 bases). Trimming left V 4 bases short and J 3 bases short, with 11 bases between. Per the germline V gene, CDR1 is SGDLS and CDR2 is YYNGEE. CDR3 length equals 14 residues. CDR3 protein: CASSPQDSKNIQYF. CDR3 nucleotide sequence: TGTGCCAGCAGCCCCCAGGACAGCAAAAACATTCAGTACTTC.

This clone came up a few times. The J gene is TRBJ2-7, the V gene TRBV27; the D gene is possibly TRBD1 (6 bases). V lost 4 bases and J lost 4, with 14 bases in between. Germline CDR1 and CDR2: MNHEY and SMNVEV (reference sequence). The CDR3 sequence is 14 residues long. The CDR3 DNA sequence: TGTGCCAGCAGTTGGGGCAGGGGTCGGTACGAGCAGTACTTC. This codes for CASSWGRGRYEQYF.

V gene TRBV9 combines with J gene TRBJ2-7, with 12 bases identical to TRBD1. The CDR3 totals 15 residues. From germline, CDR1 is SGDLS and CDR2 YYNGEE. Germline trimming cut 2 bases from V and 7 bases from J; bases unmatched to any gene: 7. CDR3 DNA sequence: TGTGCCAGCAGCGTGACGGGACAGGGGGCTTGGGAGCAGTACTTC. This sequence encodes CASSVTGQGAWEQYF.

V gene TRBV7-9 combines with J gene TRBJ2-1; D is ambiguous. This CDR3 has 12 residues. V was pared by 3 bases and J by 10 bases, with 10 bases between. CDR1 is SEHNR and CDR2 is FQNEAQ in the germline V gene (reference sequence). CDR3 sequence (DNA): TGTGCCAGCAGCTTGTCTCGAGCCGAGCAGTTCTTC. Translating gives CASSLSRAEQFF.

V is TRBV6-1 and J is TRBJ2-7; 7 positions match TRBD2. Germline V gene sequence: CDR1 MNHNS, CDR2 SASEGT. V lost 1 base and J lost 1; bases outside the gene matches: 7. CDR3 length: 16 amino acids. The CDR3 nucleotides read TGTGCCAGCAGTGAAGGGGAGGGGCTTTCATCCTACGAGCAGTACTTC. Translation gives CASSEGEGLSSYEQYF.

V usage is TRBV19 and J usage is TRBJ2-3; a weak D match, TRBD1 (5 bases). Germline V CDR1 and CDR2: LNHDA, SQIVND (reference sequence). The V end was cut by 3 bases, the J end by 0 bases, with 10 bases between. The CDR3 runs 15 residues. CDR3 in amino acids: CASSISGASTDTQYF. For the CDR3, the DNA is TGTGCCAGTAGTATCAGTGGGGCTAGCACAGATACGCAGTATTTT.

This chain connects TRBV10-3 to TRBJ1-5; possibly TRBD1 for D (6 bases). Between the trimmed V and J ends, which lost 2 bases and 6 bases, there was a span of 11 bases. Germline assignment: CDR1 ENHRY and CDR2 SYGVKD. The CDR3 contains 14 residues. The CDR3 reads CAISEQGMGQPQHF. CDR3 sequence (DNA): TGTGCCATCAGTGAGCAGGGGATGGGTCAGCCCCAGCATTTT.

This clone was counted a single time. The chain carries TRBV7-2 and TRBJ2-5, with 8 bases identical to TRBD1. Germline CDR1 and CDR2: SGHTA and FQGNSA. J lost 2 bases, V lost 1 base, and 0 bases had no gene match. The CDR3 runs 14 residues. CDR3 loop: CASSLGTGQETQYF. CDR3 bases: TGTGCCAGCAGCTTAGGGACAGGGCAAGAGACCCAGTACTTC. Supplemented by reference TRBV7-2 and TRBJ2-5, the full variable domain reads GAGVSQSPSNKVTEKGKDVELRCDPISGHTALYWYRQSLGQGLEFLIYFQGNSAPDKSGLPSDRFSAERTGGSVSTLTIQRTQQEDSAVYLCASSLGTGQETQYFGPGTRLLVL.

For this clone: Other DNA sequences in the same sample also yield this CDR3. The chain joins TRBV6-5 to TRBJ1-5, with unresolved D. CDR1 is MNHEY and CDR2 is SVGAGI in the germline V gene. V gave up 5 bases and J gave up 7 bases, with 15 bases separating them. CDR3 length: 14 amino acids. CDR3: CASSTLTAGQPQHF. CDR3 in DNA: TGTGCCAGCAGTACCCTTACGGCGGGGCAGCCCCAGCATTTT.

This clone was recorded once. The genes are TRBV5-1 and TRBJ2-7; 7 positions agree with TRBD1. The germline V gene encodes CDR1 SGHRS and CDR2 YFSETQ. The J segment lost 2 bases and the V segment lost 4 bases, leaving 6 bases of the junction unmatched. The CDR3 length is 14 residues. The CDR3 DNA follows: TGCGCCAGCAGCGTGGACAGGCTCGCCTACGAGCAGTACTTC. Protein sequence: CASSVDRLAYEQYF.

This chain joins TRBV9 and TRBJ2-7, with TRBD2 as a possible D gene (6 bases). The CDR3 totals 15 residues. V dropped 0 bases and J dropped 3 bases, with 13 bases sitting between them. CDR1 and CDR2 from the germline V gene are SGDLS and YYNGEE. CDR3 bases: TGTGCCAGCAGCGTAGCTCCCTCCGGGGGCTACGAGCAGTACTTC. It translates to CASSVAPSGGYEQYF.

The rearrangement links TRBV27 to TRBJ2-7; tentatively, D is TRBD2 (6 bases). Germline CDR1 MNHEY, CDR2 SMNVEV (reference sequence). CDR3 length equals 14 residues. V lost 5 bases and J 3 bases, leaving 14 bases between the germline ends. The CDR3 is CASSPLGGRYEQYV. Written as DNA, the CDR3 is TGTGCCAGCAGTCCTCTCGGGGGTCGCTACGAGCAGTACGTC.